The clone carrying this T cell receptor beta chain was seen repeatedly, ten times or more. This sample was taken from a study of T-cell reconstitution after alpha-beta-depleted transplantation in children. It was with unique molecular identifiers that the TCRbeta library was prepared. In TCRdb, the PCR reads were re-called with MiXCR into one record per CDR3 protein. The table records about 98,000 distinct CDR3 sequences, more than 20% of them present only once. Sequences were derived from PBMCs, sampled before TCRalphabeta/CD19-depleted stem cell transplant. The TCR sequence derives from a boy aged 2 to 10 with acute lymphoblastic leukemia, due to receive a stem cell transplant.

The CDR3 reads CSASLLGSSYNEQFF. For the CDR3, the DNA is TGCAGTGCTAGCCTGTTGGGGAGCTCCTACAATGAGCAGTTCTTC. This sequence joins TRBV20-1 and TRBJ2-1; TRBD2 might be the D (5 bases). Germline V gene data show CDR1 as DFQATT and CDR2 as SNEGSKA (reference sequence). V dropped 3 bases and J dropped 0 bases, with 12 bases sitting between them. The CDR3 extends over 15 amino acids.